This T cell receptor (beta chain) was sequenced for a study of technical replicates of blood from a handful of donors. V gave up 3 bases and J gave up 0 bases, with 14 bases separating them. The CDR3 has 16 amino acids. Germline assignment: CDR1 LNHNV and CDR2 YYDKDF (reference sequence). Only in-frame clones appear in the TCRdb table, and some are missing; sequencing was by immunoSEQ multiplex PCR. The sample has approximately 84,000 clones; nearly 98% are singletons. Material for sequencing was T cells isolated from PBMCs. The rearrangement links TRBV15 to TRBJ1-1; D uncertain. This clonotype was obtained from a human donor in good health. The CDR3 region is CATSRDLKSVNTEAFF. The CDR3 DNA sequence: TGTGCCACCAGCAGGGACTTGAAGTCAGTGAACACTGAAGCTTTCTTT.